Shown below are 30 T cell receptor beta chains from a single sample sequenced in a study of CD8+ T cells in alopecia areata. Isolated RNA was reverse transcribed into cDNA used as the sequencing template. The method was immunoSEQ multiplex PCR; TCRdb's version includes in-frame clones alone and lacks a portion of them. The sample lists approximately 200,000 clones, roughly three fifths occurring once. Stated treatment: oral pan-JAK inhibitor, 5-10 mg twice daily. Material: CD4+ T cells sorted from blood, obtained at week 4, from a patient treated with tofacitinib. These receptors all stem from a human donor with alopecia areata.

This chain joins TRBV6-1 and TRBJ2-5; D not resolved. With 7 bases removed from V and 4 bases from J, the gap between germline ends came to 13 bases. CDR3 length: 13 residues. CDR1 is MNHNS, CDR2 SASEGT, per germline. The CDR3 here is CASTSFLAETQYF. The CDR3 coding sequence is TGTGCCAGCACCAGTTTCTTGGCAGAGACCCAGTACTTC.

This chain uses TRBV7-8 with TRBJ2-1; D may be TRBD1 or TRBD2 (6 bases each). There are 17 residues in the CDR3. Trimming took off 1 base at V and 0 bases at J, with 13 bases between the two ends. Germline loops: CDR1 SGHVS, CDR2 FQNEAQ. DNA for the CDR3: TGTGCCAGCAGCTTAGAGGGGGGCTCCAGCTCCTACAATGAGCAGTTCTTC. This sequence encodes CASSLEGGSSSYNEQFF.

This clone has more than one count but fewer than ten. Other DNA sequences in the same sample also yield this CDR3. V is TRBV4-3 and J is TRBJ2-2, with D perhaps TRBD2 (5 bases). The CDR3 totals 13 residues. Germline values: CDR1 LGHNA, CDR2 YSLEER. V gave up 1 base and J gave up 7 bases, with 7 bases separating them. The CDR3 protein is CASSQGRDGELFF. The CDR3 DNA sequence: TGCGCCAGCAGCCAAGGTCGGGACGGGGAGCTGTTTTTT.

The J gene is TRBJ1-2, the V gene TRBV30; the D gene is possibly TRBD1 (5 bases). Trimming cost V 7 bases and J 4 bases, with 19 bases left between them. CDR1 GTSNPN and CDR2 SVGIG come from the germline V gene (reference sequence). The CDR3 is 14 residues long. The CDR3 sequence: CASSQGHFSYGYTF. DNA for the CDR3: TGTGCCTCCAGTCAGGGCCACTTCTCCTATGGCTACACCTTC. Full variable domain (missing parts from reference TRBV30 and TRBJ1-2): SQTIHQWPATLVQPVGSPLSLECTVEGTSNPNLYWYRQAAGRGLQLLFYSVGIGQISSEVPQNLSASRPQDRQFILSSKKLLLSDSGFYLCASSQGHFSYGYTFGSGTRLTVV.

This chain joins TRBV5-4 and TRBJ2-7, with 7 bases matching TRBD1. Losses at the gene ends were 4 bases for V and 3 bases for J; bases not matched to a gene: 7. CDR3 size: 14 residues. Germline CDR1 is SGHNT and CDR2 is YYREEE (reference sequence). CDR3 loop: CASSVKGTDYEQYF. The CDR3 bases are TGTGCCAGCAGCGTTAAAGGGACAGACTACGAGCAGTACTTC.

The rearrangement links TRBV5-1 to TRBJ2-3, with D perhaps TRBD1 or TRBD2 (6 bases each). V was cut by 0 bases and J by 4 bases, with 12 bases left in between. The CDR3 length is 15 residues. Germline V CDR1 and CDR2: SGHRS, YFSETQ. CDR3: CASSLGGDIADTQYF. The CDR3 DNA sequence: TGCGCCAGCAGCTTGGGCGGGGACATCGCAGATACGCAGTATTTT.

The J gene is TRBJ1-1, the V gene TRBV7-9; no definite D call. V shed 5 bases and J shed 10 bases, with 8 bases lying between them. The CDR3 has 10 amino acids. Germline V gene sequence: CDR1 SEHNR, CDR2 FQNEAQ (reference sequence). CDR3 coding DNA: TGTGCCAGCAGCCTGGACGTAGCTTTCTTT. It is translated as CASSLDVAFF.

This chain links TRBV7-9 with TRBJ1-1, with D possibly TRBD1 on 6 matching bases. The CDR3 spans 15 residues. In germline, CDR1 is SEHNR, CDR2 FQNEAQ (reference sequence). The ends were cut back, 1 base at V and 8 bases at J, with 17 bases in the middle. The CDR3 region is CASSLDRDTVPEAFF. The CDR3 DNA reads TGTGCCAGCAGCTTAGATCGGGACACCGTCCCCGAAGCTTTCTTT.

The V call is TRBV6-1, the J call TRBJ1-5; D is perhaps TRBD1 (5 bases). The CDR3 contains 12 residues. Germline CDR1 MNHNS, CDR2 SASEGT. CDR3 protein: CATTDFNQPQHF. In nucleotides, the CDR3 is TGTGCTACGACAGATTTTAATCAGCCCCAGCATTTT.

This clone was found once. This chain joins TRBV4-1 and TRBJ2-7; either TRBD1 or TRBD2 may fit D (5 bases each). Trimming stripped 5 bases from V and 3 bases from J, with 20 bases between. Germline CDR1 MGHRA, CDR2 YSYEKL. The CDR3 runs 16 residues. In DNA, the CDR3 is TGCGCCAGCAGCGCGCTCCTTAGGGACCGCTACTACGAGCAGTACTTC. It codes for CASSALLRDRYYEQYF.

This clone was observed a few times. The CDR3 here is CASSRPGQQNTEAFF. CDR3 DNA: TGTGCCAGCAGCCGCCCGGGACAGCAGAACACTGAAGCTTTCTTT. The chain joins TRBV6-5 to TRBJ1-1; TRBD1 matches 7 bases. With 6 bases clipped from V and 1 base from J, the junction kept 8 bases outside the gene matches. Germline CDR1 is MNHEY and CDR2 is SVGAGI. The CDR3 sequence is 15 residues long.

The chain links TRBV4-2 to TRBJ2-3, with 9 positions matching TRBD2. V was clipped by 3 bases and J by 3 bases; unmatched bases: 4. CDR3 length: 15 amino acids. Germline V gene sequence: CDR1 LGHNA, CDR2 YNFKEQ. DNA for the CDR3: TGTGCCAGCAGCCAGAAGCGGGGGGCGACAGATACGCAGTATTTT. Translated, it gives CASSQKRGATDTQYF.

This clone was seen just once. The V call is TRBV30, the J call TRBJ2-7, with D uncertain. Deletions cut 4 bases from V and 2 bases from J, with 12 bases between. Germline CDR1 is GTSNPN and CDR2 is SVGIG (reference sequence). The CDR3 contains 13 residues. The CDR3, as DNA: TGTGCCTGGACCTCCATGGGCCCCTACGAGCAGTACTTC. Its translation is CAWTSMGPYEQYF.

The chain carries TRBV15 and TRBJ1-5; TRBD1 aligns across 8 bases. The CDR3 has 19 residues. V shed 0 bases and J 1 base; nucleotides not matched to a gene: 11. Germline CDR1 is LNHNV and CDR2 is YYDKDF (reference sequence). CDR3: CATSRERGTGGVSNQPQHF. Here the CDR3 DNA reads TGTGCCACCAGCAGAGAGCGGGGAACAGGGGGAGTAAGCAATCAGCCCCAGCATTTT.

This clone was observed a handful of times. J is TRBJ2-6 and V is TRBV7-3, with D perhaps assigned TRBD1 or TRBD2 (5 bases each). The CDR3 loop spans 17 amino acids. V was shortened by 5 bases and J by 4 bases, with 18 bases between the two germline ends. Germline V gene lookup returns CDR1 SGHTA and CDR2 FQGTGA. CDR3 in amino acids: CASSPRTGDPGANVLTF. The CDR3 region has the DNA TGTGCCAGCAGCCCCCGGACCGGGGACCCCGGGGCCAACGTCCTGACTTTC.

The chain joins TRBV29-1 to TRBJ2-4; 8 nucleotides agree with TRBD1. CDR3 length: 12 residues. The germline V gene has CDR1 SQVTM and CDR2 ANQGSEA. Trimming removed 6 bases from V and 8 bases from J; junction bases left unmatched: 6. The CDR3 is CSVTDRGHIQYF. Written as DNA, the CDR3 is TGCAGCGTAACCGACAGGGGCCACATTCAGTACTTC. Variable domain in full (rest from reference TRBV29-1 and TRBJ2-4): SAVISQKPSRDICQRGTSLTIQCQVDSQVTMMFWYRQQPGQSLTLIATANQGSEATYESGFVIDKFPISRPNLTFSTLTVSNMSPEDSSIYLCSVTDRGHIQYFGAGTRLSVL.

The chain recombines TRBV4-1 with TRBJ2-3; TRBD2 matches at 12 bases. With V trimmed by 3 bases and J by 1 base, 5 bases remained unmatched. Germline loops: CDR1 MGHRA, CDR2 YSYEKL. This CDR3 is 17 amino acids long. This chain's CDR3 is CASSHRLAGAGTDTQYF. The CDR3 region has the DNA TGCGCCAGCAGCCACCGACTAGCGGGGGCCGGCACAGATACGCAGTATTTT.

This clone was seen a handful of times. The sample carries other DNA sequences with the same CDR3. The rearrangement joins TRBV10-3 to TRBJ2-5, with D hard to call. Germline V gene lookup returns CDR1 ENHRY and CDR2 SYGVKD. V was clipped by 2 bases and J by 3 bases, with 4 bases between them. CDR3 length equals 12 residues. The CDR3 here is CAISEREETQYF. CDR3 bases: TGTGCCATCAGTGAGAGGGAAGAGACCCAGTACTTC.

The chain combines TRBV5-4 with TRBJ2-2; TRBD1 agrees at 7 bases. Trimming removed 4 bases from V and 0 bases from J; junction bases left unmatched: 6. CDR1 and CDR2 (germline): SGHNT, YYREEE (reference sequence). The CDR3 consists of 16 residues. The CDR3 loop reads CASSTPTGSNTGELFF. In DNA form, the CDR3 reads TGTGCCAGCAGCACCCCGACAGGGTCGAACACCGGGGAGCTGTTTTTT. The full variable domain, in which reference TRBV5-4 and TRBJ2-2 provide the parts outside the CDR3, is ETGVTQSPTHLIKTRGQQVTLRCSSQSGHNTVSWYQQALGQGPQFIFQYYREEENGRGNFPPRFSGLQFPNYSSELNVNALELDDSALYLCASSTPTGSNTGELFFGEGSRLTVL.

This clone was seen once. CDR3 DNA: TGTGCCTGGAGTGTACTGTGGGCAGGGAGGGCTGAAGCTTTCTTT. Its translation: CAWSVLWAGRAEAFF. This chain joins TRBV30 and TRBJ1-1; possibly TRBD1 for D (5 bases). The germline gives CDR1 GTSNPN, CDR2 SVGIG (reference sequence). The CDR3 extends over 15 amino acids. V was cut by 0 bases and J by 6 bases, with 17 bases left in between.

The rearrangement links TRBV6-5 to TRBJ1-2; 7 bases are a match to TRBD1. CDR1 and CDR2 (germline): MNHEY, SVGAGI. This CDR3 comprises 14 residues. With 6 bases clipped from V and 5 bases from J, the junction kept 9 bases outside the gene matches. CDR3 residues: CASRHRDRSYGYTF. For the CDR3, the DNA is TGTGCCAGCAGGCACAGGGACAGAAGTTATGGCTACACCTTC.

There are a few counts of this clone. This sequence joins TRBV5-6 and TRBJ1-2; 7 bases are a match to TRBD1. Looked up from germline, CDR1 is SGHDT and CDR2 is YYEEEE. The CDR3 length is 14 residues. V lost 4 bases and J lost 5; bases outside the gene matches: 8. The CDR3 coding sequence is TGTGCCAGCAGCCCGACAGGGCAGGAGTATGGCTACACCTTC. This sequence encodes CASSPTGQEYGYTF.

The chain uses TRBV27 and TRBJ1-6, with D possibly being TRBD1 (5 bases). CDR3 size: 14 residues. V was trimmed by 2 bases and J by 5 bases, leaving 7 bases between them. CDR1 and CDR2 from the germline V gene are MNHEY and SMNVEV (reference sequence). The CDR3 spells CASSLAGNNSPLHF. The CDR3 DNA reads TGTGCCAGCAGTTTAGCAGGGAATAATTCACCCCTCCACTTT.

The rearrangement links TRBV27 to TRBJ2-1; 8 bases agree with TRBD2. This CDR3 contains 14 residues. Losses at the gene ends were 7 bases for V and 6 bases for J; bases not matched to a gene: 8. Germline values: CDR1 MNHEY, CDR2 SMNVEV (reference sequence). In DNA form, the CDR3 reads TGTGCCAGCACCCGGACTAGCATAATCAATGAGCAGTTCTTC. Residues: CASTRTSIINEQFF.

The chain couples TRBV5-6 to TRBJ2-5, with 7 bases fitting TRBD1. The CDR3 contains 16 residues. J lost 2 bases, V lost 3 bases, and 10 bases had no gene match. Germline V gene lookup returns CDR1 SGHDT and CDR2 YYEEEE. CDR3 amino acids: CASSSRGRFPQETQYF. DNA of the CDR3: TGTGCCAGCAGCTCGAGGGGGCGATTCCCTCAAGAGACCCAGTACTTC.

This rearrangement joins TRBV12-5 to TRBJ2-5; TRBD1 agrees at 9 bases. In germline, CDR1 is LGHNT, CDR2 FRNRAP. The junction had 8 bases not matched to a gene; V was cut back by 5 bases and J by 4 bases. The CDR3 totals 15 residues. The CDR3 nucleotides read TGTGCTAGTGGTCAAGACCCGACAGGGGGAGAGACCCAGTACTTC. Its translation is CASGQDPTGGETQYF.

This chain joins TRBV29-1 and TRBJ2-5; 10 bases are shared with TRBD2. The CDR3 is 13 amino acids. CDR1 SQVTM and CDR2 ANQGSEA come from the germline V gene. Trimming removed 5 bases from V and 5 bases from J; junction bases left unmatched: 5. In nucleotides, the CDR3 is TGCAGCGTTCCCGGACTAGCGGTCGAGACCCAGTACTTC. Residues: CSVPGLAVETQYF.

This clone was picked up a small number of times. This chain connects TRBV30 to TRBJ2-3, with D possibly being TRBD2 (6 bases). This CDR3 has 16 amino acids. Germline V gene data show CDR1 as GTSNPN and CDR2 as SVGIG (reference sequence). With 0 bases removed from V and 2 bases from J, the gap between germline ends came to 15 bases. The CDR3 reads CAWSVRWGGLTDTQYF. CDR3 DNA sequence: TGTGCCTGGAGTGTGCGTTGGGGAGGCCTCACAGATACGCAGTATTTT.

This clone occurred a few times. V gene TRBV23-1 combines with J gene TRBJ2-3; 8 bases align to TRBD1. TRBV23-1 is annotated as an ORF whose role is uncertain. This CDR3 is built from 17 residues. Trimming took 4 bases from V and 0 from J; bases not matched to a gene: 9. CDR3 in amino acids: CASSPRDRCTSTDTQYF. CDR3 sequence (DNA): TGCGCCAGCAGTCCGAGGGACAGGTGTACTAGCACAGATACGCAGTATTTT.

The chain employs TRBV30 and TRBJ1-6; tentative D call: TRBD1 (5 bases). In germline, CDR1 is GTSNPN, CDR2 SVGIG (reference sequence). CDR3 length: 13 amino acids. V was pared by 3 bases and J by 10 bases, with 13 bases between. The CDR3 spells CAWREQDPSPLHF. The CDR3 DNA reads TGTGCCTGGAGGGAACAGGACCCATCACCCCTCCACTTT.